Below, 7 T cell receptor beta chains from the same sample are listed, as sequenced in a study of blood T cell repertoires in COVID-19. Here immunoSEQ multiplex PCR was the method, and the copy in TCRdb shows in-frame clones only, minus some. The data contain under 250,000 clones, about 80% of them singletons. Sequenced sample: peripheral blood. Every receptor here comes from a woman aged 30 to 39 who had recovered from COVID-19.

This clone was seen a single time. The chain carries TRBV24-1 and TRBJ2-1; D unclear. The CDR3 sequence is 13 residues long. Germline CDR1 KGHDR, CDR2 SFDVKD. Trimming removed 1 base from V and 8 bases from J, with 8 bases in between. The CDR3, as DNA: TGTGCCACCAGTGATTTTTGGGCGTATGAGCAGTTCTTC. It codes for CATSDFWAYEQFF.

V gene TRBV5-1 combines with J gene TRBJ1-2, with D tentatively TRBD1 (6 bases). This CDR3 region has 17 residues. CDR1 and CDR2 (germline): SGHRS, YFSETQ. V was pared by 0 bases and J by 2 bases, with 17 bases between. CDR3 DNA: TGCGCCAGCAGCTTGGGGCGGGGGGCGAAAGGGAACTATGGCTACACCTTC. Its protein is CASSLGRGAKGNYGYTF.

This rearrangement joins TRBV5-1 to TRBJ1-3; a possible D gene is TRBD1 (5 bases). The CDR3 length is 14 residues. The V gene lost 0 bases and the J gene lost 7 bases, with 11 bases spanning the gap. Germline lookup yields CDR1 SGHRS and CDR2 YFSETQ. CDR3 loop: CASSLGAGYNTIYF. CDR3 bases: TGCGCCAGCAGCTTGGGTGCAGGGTACAACACCATATATTTT. Supplemented by reference TRBV5-1 and TRBJ1-3, the full variable domain reads KAGVTQTPRYLIKTRGQQVTLSCSPISGHRSVSWYQQTPGQGLQFLFEYFSETQRNKGNFPGRFSGRQFSNSRSEMNVSTLELGDSALYLCASSLGAGYNTIYFGEGSWLTVV.

To note about this clone: Just one base apart from a much larger clone, this may be a read error. CDR3 bases: TGTGCCAGCAGTGAAGGGACAGGGGGACCCTACGAGCAGTACTTC. Its protein product is CASSEGTGGPYEQYF. The chain has TRBV25-1 and TRBJ2-7; 11 bases line up with TRBD1. J gave up 2 bases and V 2 bases, and 2 bases lay outside the gene matches. CDR3 size: 15 residues. Germline values: CDR1 MGHDK, CDR2 SYGVNS.

V and J are TRBV5-1 and TRBJ2-5, with 7 bases identical to TRBD1. Germline CDR1 reads SGHRS; CDR2 reads YFSETQ. Trimming took 3 bases from V and 2 from J; bases not matched to a gene: 10. The CDR3 has 16 residues. Written as DNA, the CDR3 is TGCGCCAGCAGCTCACCGACAGGGTCGGAACAAGAGACCCAGTACTTC. Its translation: CASSSPTGSEQETQYF.

V gene TRBV5-4 combines with J gene TRBJ2-3; D not resolved. From germline, CDR1 is SGHNT and CDR2 YYREEE (reference sequence). The V and J ends lost 1 base and 0 bases respectively, with 15 bases between them. The CDR3 spans 17 residues. CDR3: CASSLQTFLSSTDTQYF. CDR3 nucleotide sequence: TGTGCCAGCAGCTTGCAGACTTTTCTGTCTAGCACAGATACGCAGTATTTT. The entire variable domain, with the rest obtained from reference TRBV5-4 and TRBJ2-3, is as follows: ETGVTQSPTHLIKTRGQQVTLRCSSQSGHNTVSWYQQALGQGPQFIFQYYREEENGRGNFPPRFSGLQFPNYSSELNVNALELDDSALYLCASSLQTFLSSTDTQYFGPGTRLTVL.

This clone has only one observation. The chain uses TRBV5-4 and TRBJ2-7; TRBD1 aligns across 7 bases. Germline V gene lookup returns CDR1 SGHNT and CDR2 YYREEE (reference sequence). The CDR3 sequence is 14 residues long. Trimming took 0 bases from V and 3 from J; bases not matched to a gene: 3. CDR3 sequence reads: CASSLAGQIYEQYF. For the CDR3, the DNA is TGTGCCAGCAGCTTGGCGGGACAGATCTACGAGCAGTACTTC.